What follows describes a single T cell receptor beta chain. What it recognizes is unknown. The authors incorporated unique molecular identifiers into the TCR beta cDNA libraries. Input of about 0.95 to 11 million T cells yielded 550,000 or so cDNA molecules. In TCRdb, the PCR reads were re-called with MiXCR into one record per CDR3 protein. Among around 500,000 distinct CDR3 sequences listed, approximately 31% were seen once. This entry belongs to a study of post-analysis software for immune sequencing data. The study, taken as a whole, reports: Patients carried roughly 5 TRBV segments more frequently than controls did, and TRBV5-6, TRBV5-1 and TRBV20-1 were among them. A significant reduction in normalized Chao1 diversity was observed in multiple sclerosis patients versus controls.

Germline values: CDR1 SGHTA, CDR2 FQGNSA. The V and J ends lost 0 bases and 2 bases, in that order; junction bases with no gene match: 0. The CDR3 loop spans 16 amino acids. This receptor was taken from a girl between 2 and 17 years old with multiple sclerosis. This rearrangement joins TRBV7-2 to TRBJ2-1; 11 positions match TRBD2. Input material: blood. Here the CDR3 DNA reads TGTGCCAGCAGCTTAGCACTAGCGGGGGCCTACAATGAGCAGTTCTTC. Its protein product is CASSLALAGAYNEQFF.